This paragraph reports one TCR beta chain. A single count supports this clone. No antigen is known for it. The record has no base qualities; no much larger clone is one base away. The data are from a study of blood T cell repertoires in COVID-19 (dated by TCRdb to 2018 to 2021). In the study overall: Collaborator samples came from the United States, Italy and Spain and covered acute and convalescent phases of COVID-19. The prospective study material was composed of cDNA or gDNA derived from T cells, B-cell-depleted T cells, or PBMCs. Subjects who had been exposed to COVID-19, were actively infected with it, or had recovered from it provided the deeply sampled blood TCRbeta repertoires that made up the dataset. The repertoires were released in a freely available public database intended as a resource for research on the immune response to SARS-CoV-2. The samples were drawn from the first 160 participants of the ongoing ImmuneRACE study and from 1,254 subjects provided by 6 global collaborators. Sample metadata almost always included a de-identified subject ID, COVID-19 status, age in years and sex. Where available, HLA class I and class II types were taken from metadata supplied by the sample provider and were not determined by assay-based typing. The investigation overall reported the following: The amount of clinical and demographic metadata varied by source and participant and was provided uncurated.

The CDR1 and CDR2 encoded by the germline V gene (reference sequence) are SGHNT and YYREEE. The germline V end is reduced by 4 bases and the J end by 1 base; junction bases left unmatched: 9. Reading from cysteine to phenylalanine, the CDR3 counts 19 amino acids. This entry keeps only the CDR3 DNA: 57 bases, framed from base 1. TCRbeta CDR3 regions were amplified from genomic DNA using the immunoSEQ Assay, a bias-controlled multiplex PCR. On the authors' methods: The number of nucleated cells in each sample was estimated by amplification of reference gene primers within the assay. To quantify the absolute abundance of each unique TCRbeta CDR3 rearrangement, sequence reads were collapsed and filtered. Productive Simpson clonality was computed per sample as the square root of Simpson's diversity index over productive rearrangements. This is the immuneACCESS table as TCRdb keeps it, with only in-frame sequences that have V and J called. A part of the clones is gone; compared with another copy, unresolved V genes explain less than half, and the rest is unexplained. V, J and clone size are taken as reported in that table, and D and trimming were inferred from the DNA itself. For this sample there are hundreds of thousands of clones; roughly nine tenths appear just once. Clones ranked in the top ten supply 4% to 6% of the sample.

Participants in the prospective study were aged roughly 18 to 100 years, lived in about two dozen United States geographic areas, and enrolled through a virtual design. In the prospective study, participants were assigned to cohorts based on the clinical history participants reported in a screening survey and a study questionnaire. ImmuneRACE Cohort 3 recovered participants were defined by two consecutive negative NP/OP PCR tests, healthcare professional clearance, or symptom resolution. In the prospective study, whole blood, serum and a nasopharyngeal or oropharyngeal swab were collected from each participant by mobile phlebotomists. Additional blood draws and questionnaires over a 2-month period could optionally be provided by prospective study participants. Blood samples from the prospective study were shipped frozen or at room temperature prior to DNA extraction.

This chain is built from TRBV5-4 and TRBJ2-3, with 16 middle bases fitting TRBD2. The sample taken for sequencing was PBMCs or T cells enriched from blood (not recorded which). The TCR sequence derives from a man aged 55 to 70 who had recovered from COVID-19. Here is the DNA: TGTGCCAGCAGCATATCCGGGACTAGCGGGAGGGCCGGCACAGATACGCAGTATTTT. Translated, it reads CASSISGTSGRAGTDTQYF.